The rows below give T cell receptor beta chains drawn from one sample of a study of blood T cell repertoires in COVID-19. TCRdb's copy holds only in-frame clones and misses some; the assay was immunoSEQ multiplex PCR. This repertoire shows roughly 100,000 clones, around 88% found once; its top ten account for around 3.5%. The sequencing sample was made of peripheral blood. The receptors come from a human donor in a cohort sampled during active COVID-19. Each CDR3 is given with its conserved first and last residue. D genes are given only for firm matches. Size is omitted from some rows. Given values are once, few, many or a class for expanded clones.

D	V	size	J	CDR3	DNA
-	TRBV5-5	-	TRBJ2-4	CASSSAGADIQYF	TGTGCCAGCAGCTCCGCCGGTGCGGACATTCAGTACTTC
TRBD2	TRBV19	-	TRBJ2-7	CASSITSGSYEQYF	TGTGCCAGTAGTATTACTAGCGGTTCCTACGAGCAGTACTTC
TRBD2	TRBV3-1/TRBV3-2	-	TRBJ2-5	CASSHRVAGFKTQYF	TGTGCCAGCAGCCACCGAGTAGCGGGATTTAAGACCCAGTACTTC
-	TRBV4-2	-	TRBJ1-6	CASSQDKRQANSPLHF	TGTGCCAGCAGCCAAGATAAGAGACAGGCTAATTCACCCCTCCACTTT
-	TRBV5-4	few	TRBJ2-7	CASSLVGVSEQYF	TGTGCCAGCAGCTTGGTAGGGGTGAGCGAGCAGTACTTC
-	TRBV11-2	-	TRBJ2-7	CASSSRGFEEYF	TGTGCCAGCAGCTCTAGAGGGTTTGAGGAGTACTTC
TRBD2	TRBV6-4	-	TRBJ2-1	CASSVGRGVEQFF	TGTGCCAGCAGTGTCGGGAGGGGCGTTGAGCAGTTCTTC
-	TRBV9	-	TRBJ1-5	CASSVNGSPWSNQPQHF	TGTGCCAGCAGCGTAAATGGTAGCCCGTGGAGCAATCAGCCCCAGCATTTT
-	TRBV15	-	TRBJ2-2	CATSRDPPGGNTGELFF	TGTGCCACCAGCAGAGACCCCCCCGGGGGGAACACCGGGGAGCTGTTTTTT
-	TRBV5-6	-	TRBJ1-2	CASSLGPGANYGYTF	TGTGCCAGCAGCTTGGGCCCGGGAGCAAACTATGGCTACACCTTC
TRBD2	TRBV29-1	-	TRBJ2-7	CSVGIGGGGITYEQYF	TGCAGCGTTGGCATCGGGGGCGGGGGGATCACCTACGAGCAGTACTTC
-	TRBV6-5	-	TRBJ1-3	CASSHLAGVGNTIYF	TGTGCCAGCAGTCATCTAGCGGGTGTAGGAAACACCATATATTTT
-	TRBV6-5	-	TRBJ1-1	CASSYLDQVTEAFF	TGTGCCAGCAGTTATCTCGACCAGGTCACTGAAGCTTTCTTT
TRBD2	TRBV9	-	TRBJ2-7	CASSVQAGGPNEYEQYF	TGTGCCAGCAGCGTACAAGCGGGGGGGCCAAATGAATACGAGCAGTACTTC
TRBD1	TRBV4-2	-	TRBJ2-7	CASSVQMGTGPYEQYF	TGTGCCAGCAGCGTTCAAATGGGGACAGGGCCCTACGAGCAGTACTTC
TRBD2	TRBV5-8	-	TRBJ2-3	CASRRTSGSTDTQYF	TGTGCCAGCAGAAGAACTAGCGGGAGCACAGATACGCAGTATTTT
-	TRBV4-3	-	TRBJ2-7	CASSQDPTFSGQYF	TGCGCCAGCAGCCAAGATCCCACCTTCTCCGGGCAGTACTTC
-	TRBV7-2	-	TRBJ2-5	CASSIRSEGGAVETQYF	TGTGCCAGCAGTATTAGGAGTGAGGGGGGGGCCGTCGAGACCCAGTACTTC
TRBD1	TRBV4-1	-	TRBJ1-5	CASSQTRRTGIYSNQPQHF	TGCGCCAGCAGCCAAACTCGTAGGACAGGGATTTATAGCAATCAGCCCCAGCATTTT
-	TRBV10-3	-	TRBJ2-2	CAISESPTRHTGELFF	TGTGCCATCAGTGAGTCCCCTACCCGTCACACCGGGGAGCTGTTTTTT
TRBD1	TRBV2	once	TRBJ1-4	CASSSDRGTNEKLFF	TGTGCCAGCAGTTCTGACAGGGGAACTAATGAAAAACTGTTTTTT
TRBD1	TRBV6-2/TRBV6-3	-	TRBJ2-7	CASSYPGQGAYEQYF	TGTGCCAGCAGTTATCCTGGACAGGGAGCCTACGAGCAGTACTTC
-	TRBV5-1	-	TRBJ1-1	CASSFTHRGDTEAFF	TGCGCCAGCAGCTTCACACACCGGGGGGACACTGAAGCTTTCTTT